The 15 T cell receptor beta chains listed next were all sequenced from one sample in a study of T cell responses to AZD1222 COVID-19 vaccine (dated by TCRdb to 2020 to 2023). What the time point label conveys for this sample: about 28 days (+/-7) after the second vaccine dose. Libraries were constructed by the immunoSEQ multiplex PCR assay. TCRdb's version of the immuneACCESS table is confined to in-frame rearrangements and falls short of the full clone set. An unresolved V gene accounts for under half of the shortfall where checked; the remainder is of unknown origin. Here the sample has roughly 70,000 clones; around nine tenths occur a single time. The ten largest clones take up 1.3% of the sample. The sample was peripheral blood, taken 28 days after the second AZD1222 dose. The receptors shown here come from an adult who received the AZD1222 COVID-19 vaccine.

This CDR3 is CASSEGTRAGWTEAFF. As DNA, the CDR3 is TGTGCCAGCAGTGAGGGGACAAGGGCCGGGTGGACTGAAGCTTTCTTT. The genes are TRBV6-1 and TRBJ1-1; perhaps TRBD1 as D (6 bases). Germline lookup yields CDR1 MNHNS and CDR2 SASEGT. With 3 bases removed from V and 5 bases from J, the gap between germline ends came to 19 bases. The CDR3 totals 16 residues.

The CDR3 region has the DNA TGTGCCAGCAGCGGCCGTTCAGATTTTTATAGCAATCAGCCCCAGCATTTT. This codes for CASSGRSDFYSNQPQHF. The chain is built from TRBV2 and TRBJ1-5; D is unclear. The germline CDR1 and CDR2 sequences are SNHLY and FYNNEI. CDR3 length equals 17 residues. The ends were cut back, 6 bases at V and 0 bases at J, with 18 bases in the middle.

This sequence joins TRBV28 and TRBJ1-2; D uncertain. Germline CDR1 MDHEN, CDR2 SYDVKM. The CDR3 loop spans 12 amino acids. Trimming pared 2 bases from V and 7 bases from J, leaving 8 bases between. CDR3 loop: CASSLRVGGYTF. CDR3 nucleotide sequence: TGTGCCAGCAGTTTACGGGTTGGTGGCTACACCTTC.

The V gene is TRBV29-1, the J gene TRBJ1-2; D gene unclear. Trimming pared 3 bases from V and 3 bases from J, leaving 14 bases between. Germline-derived CDR1 and CDR2 are SQVTM and ANQGSEA. The length of the CDR3 is 14 residues. This CDR3 is CSVDNSPLHYGYTF. DNA of the CDR3: TGCAGCGTTGATAACAGCCCGCTACACTATGGCTACACCTTC.

The chain links TRBV28 to TRBJ1-3; possibly TRBD1 for D (6 bases). Trimming left V 5 bases short and J 4 bases short, with 15 bases between. This CDR3 region has 15 residues. Germline V gives CDR1 MDHEN, CDR2 SYDVKM. The CDR3 sequence: CASSSPQGSGNTIYF. CDR3 nucleotides: TGTGCCAGCAGTAGTCCCCAGGGGTCCGGAAACACCATATATTTT.

V gene TRBV6-2 or TRBV6-3 combines with J gene TRBJ2-1; perhaps TRBD2 as D (5 bases). Trimming shortened V by 3 bases and J by 8 bases, and 14 bases separated the two germline ends. This CDR3 region has 14 residues. CDR1 and CDR2 (germline): MNHEY, SVGEGT. DNA for the CDR3: TGTGCCAGCAGTTATCTTGGGAGTTTTTATGAGCAGTTCTTC. Protein product: CASSYLGSFYEQFF.

The chain links TRBV19 to TRBJ1-2; 8 nucleotides agree with TRBD1. This CDR3 spans 14 amino acids. Per the germline V gene, CDR1 is LNHDA and CDR2 is SQIVND (reference sequence). Germline trimming cut 4 bases from V and 0 bases from J; bases unmatched to any gene: 1. The CDR3 DNA follows: TGTGCCAGTAGTACGGACAGGGCTAACTATGGCTACACCTTC. It translates to CASSTDRANYGYTF.

This clone was seen only a few times. The gene calls are TRBV19 and TRBJ2-2, with TRBD2 as a possible D gene (5 bases). The CDR3 contains 14 residues. V shed 10 bases and J shed 1 base, with 13 bases lying between them. Germline V gene lookup returns CDR1 LNHDA and CDR2 SQIVND (reference sequence). The CDR3: CATRTAVNTGELFF. CDR3 in DNA: TGTGCCACTCGAACAGCGGTGAACACCGGGGAGCTGTTTTTT.

J is TRBJ2-1 and V is TRBV19; maybe TRBD1 (6 bases). Germline V gene sequence: CDR1 LNHDA, CDR2 SQIVND (reference sequence). Trimming took off 3 bases at V and 0 bases at J, with 9 bases between the two ends. The CDR3 consists of 15 residues. CDR3 residues: CASSIWGHSYNEQFF. The CDR3 DNA sequence: TGTGCCAGTAGTATTTGGGGGCACTCCTACAATGAGCAGTTCTTC.

J is TRBJ2-3 and V is TRBV11-2, with unresolved D. The V end was cut by 1 base, the J end by 6 bases, with 8 bases between. Germline V gives CDR1 SGHAT, CDR2 FQNNGV. The CDR3 extends over 13 amino acids. CDR3 bases: TGTGCCAGCAGCTTAGTAACCGAGGATACGCAGTATTTT. Translated, it gives CASSLVTEDTQYF.

This chain links TRBV6-2 or TRBV6-3 with TRBJ2-1; unclear D gene. This CDR3 contains 12 residues. V lost 5 bases to trimming and J lost 9 bases, with 11 bases between them. Germline CDR1 and CDR2: MNHEY and SVGEGT. The CDR3: CASSNPNGEQFF. In DNA form, the CDR3 reads TGTGCCAGCAGTAACCCCAACGGTGAGCAGTTCTTC.

Comment on this clone: Other DNA sequences within the sample encode an identical CDR3. This rearrangement joins TRBV7-2 to TRBJ1-5, with a weak D call TRBD1 (6 bases). CDR1 is SGHTA, CDR2 FQGNSA, per germline. V dropped 4 bases and J dropped 0 bases, with 7 bases sitting between them. The CDR3 sequence is 14 residues long. This CDR3 is CASSWDTSNQPQHF. CDR3 DNA sequence: TGTGCCAGCAGCTGGGACACTAGCAATCAGCCCCAGCATTTT. Variable domain in full (rest from reference TRBV7-2 and TRBJ1-5): GAGVSQSPSNKVTEKGKDVELRCDPISGHTALYWYRQSLGQGLEFLIYFQGNSAPDKSGLPSDRFSAERTGGSVSTLTIQRTQQEDSAVYLCASSWDTSNQPQHFGDGTRLSIL.

J is TRBJ1-2 and V is TRBV30; D is unclear. Per the germline V gene, CDR1 is GTSNPN and CDR2 is SVGIG (reference sequence). V dropped 2 bases and J dropped 4 bases, with 11 bases sitting between them. This CDR3 is built from 13 residues. The CDR3 DNA reads as TGTGCCTGGAGTCAGGCAAGGACCTATGGCTACACCTTC. Protein product: CAWSQARTYGYTF.

The V call is TRBV2, the J call TRBJ1-4; D is unresolved. This CDR3 comprises 12 residues. The V gene lost 6 bases and the J gene lost 5 bases, with 7 bases spanning the gap. The germline V gene has CDR1 SNHLY and CDR2 FYNNEI. The CDR3 region is CASRLYNEKLFF. The CDR3 DNA follows: TGTGCCAGCAGGTTGTACAATGAAAAACTGTTTTTT.

V gene TRBV3-1 (or the pseudogene TRBV3-2) combines with J gene TRBJ2-7; 8 bases line up with TRBD2. V lost 4 bases and J lost 0; bases outside the gene matches: 8. The CDR3 length is 16 residues. Germline CDR1 LGHDT, CDR2 YNNKEL (reference sequence). The CDR3 reads CASSPTFSGTSYEQYF. The CDR3 DNA reads TGTGCCAGCAGCCCGACTTTTAGCGGGACCTCCTACGAGCAGTACTTC.